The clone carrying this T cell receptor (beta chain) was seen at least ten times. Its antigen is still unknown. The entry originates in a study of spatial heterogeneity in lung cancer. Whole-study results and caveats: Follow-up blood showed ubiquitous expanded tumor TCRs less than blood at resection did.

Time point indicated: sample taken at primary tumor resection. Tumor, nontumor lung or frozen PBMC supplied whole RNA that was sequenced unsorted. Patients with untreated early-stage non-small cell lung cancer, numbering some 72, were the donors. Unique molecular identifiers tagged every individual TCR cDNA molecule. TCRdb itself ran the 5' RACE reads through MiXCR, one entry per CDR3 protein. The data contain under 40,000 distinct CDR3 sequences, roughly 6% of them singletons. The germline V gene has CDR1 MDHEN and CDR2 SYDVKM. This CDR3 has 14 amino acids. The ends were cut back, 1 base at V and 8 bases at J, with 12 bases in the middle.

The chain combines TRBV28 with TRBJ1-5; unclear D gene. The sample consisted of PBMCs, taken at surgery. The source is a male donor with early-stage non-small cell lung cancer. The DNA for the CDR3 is TGTGCCAGCAGTTTATCCCTCAGAACTAAGCCCCAGCATTTT. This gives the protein CASSLSLRTKPQHF.